The entry below gives a single T cell receptor beta chain sequence along with its context. What it recognizes is unknown. This sample is part of a study of graft-versus-host responses after intestinal transplantation. TCRdb's table, derived via immunoSEQ multiplex PCR, lists solely in-frame clones and lacks some. Among 95,000 to 150,000 clones listed, approximately 95% were seen once. Germline-derived CDR1 and CDR2 are MNHEY and SMNVEV (reference sequence). Trimming took off 1 base at V and 1 base at J, with 14 bases between the two ends. The CDR3 contains 17 residues. The clonotype comes from a human donor who received an intestinal transplant. This chain uses TRBV27 with TRBJ1-3; tentative D call: TRBD1 (6 bases). Material: unstimulated CD8+ T cells sorted from spleen or lymph node cells, obtained before intestinal transplant. The CDR3 DNA sequence: TGTGCCAGCAGTTTATTCCCCCCCGACAGGTCTGGAAACACCATATATTTT. Its translation: CASSLFPPDRSGNTIYF.